The next 12 T cell receptor beta chains were all read from a single sample in a study of control samples from healthy donors and cancer patients (dated by TCRdb to 2019 to 2021). The library was produced with the immunoSEQ multiplex PCR assay. TCRdb stores this immuneACCESS table with in-frame sequences only. Part of the clones is absent; in the studies checked, under half of the shortfall reflects unresolved V genes, and no reason is known for the rest. The sample table lists some 120,000 clones, less than 95% of them with a count of one. The biggest ten clones account for roughly 8.7% of the sample. The sequenced sample was blood. All receptors come from a man aged 18-30 years in good health.

The chain links TRBV6-2 or TRBV6-3 to TRBJ1-1; D is perhaps TRBD1 (5 bases). This CDR3 is 13 amino acids long. CDR1 and CDR2 from the germline V gene are MNHEY and SVGEGT. The V gene lost 2 bases and the J gene lost 5 bases, with 9 bases spanning the gap. CDR3 sequence reads: CASSYGRETEAFF. CDR3 DNA: TGTGCCAGCAGTTACGGCAGGGAGACTGAAGCTTTCTTT.

The chain combines TRBV14 with TRBJ1-1, with a possible D match to TRBD1 (6 bases). The CDR3 spans 14 residues. From germline, CDR1 is SGHDN and CDR2 FVKESK. Trimming shortened V by 3 bases and J by 0 bases, and 8 bases separated the two germline ends. CDR3 in amino acids: CASSHRTVNTEAFF. In DNA, the CDR3 is TGTGCCAGCAGCCACCGGACAGTGAACACTGAAGCTTTCTTT. The full variable domain, its missing parts supplied by reference TRBV14 and TRBJ1-1, is EAGVTQFPSHSVIEKGQTVTLRCDPISGHDNLYWYRRVMGKEIKFLLHFVKESKQDESGMPNNRFLAERTGGTYSTLKVQPAELEDSGVYFCASSHRTVNTEAFFGQGTRLTVV.

Note on this clone: The sample carries other DNA sequences with the same CDR3. The genes are TRBV4-1 and TRBJ1-2; TRBD1 aligns across 10 bases. V gave up 2 bases and J gave up 2 bases; unmatched junction bases: 5. Germline-derived CDR1 and CDR2 are MGHRA and YSYEKL. The CDR3 is 16 residues long. This CDR3 is CASSQPRTGGNYGYTF. In DNA, the CDR3 is TGCGCCAGCAGCCAACCCAGGACAGGGGGGAACTATGGCTACACCTTC.

The sample holds a few counts of this clone. The chain uses TRBV5-6 and TRBJ2-7; tentative D call: TRBD2 (5 bases). Germline CDR1 reads SGHDT; CDR2 reads YYEEEE. This CDR3 is 14 amino acids long. V was clipped by 0 bases and J by 2 bases, with 9 bases between them. CDR3 sequence (DNA): TGTGCCAGCAGCTTGGCCGAGGGCGCCTACGAGCAGTACTTC. This sequence encodes CASSLAEGAYEQYF.

The rearrangement links TRBV19 to TRBJ2-7, with D possibly TRBD1 on 6 matching bases. The germline V and J ends were trimmed by 5 bases and 3 bases, with 17 bases remaining between them. The CDR3 length is 15 residues. Germline V gene lookup returns CDR1 LNHDA and CDR2 SQIVND (reference sequence). CDR3 sequence: CASSWSRDTYYEQYF. The DNA for the CDR3 is TGTGCCAGTAGTTGGAGCCGGGACACCTACTACGAGCAGTACTTC. Supplemented by reference TRBV19 and TRBJ2-7, the full variable domain reads DGGITQSPKYLFRKEGQNVTLSCEQNLNHDAMYWYRQDPGQGLRLIYYSQIVNDFQKGDIAEGYSVSREKKESFPLTVTSAQKNPTAFYLCASSWSRDTYYEQYFGPGTRLTVT.

The rearrangement joins TRBV5-6 to TRBJ2-7; TRBD1 matches 7 bases. J gave up 6 bases and V 4 bases, and 7 bases lay outside the gene matches. This CDR3 spans 13 amino acids. Looked up from germline, CDR1 is SGHDT and CDR2 is YYEEEE. CDR3 DNA: TGTGCCAGCAGCGGTACAGGGGACGCCGAGCAGTACTTC. This gives the protein CASSGTGDAEQYF.

The chain couples TRBV27 to TRBJ2-5; possible D gene TRBD1, 6 bases. The CDR3 covers 16 residues. V dropped 2 bases and J dropped 1 base, with 14 bases sitting between them. Germline values: CDR1 MNHEY, CDR2 SMNVEV (reference sequence). The CDR3 spells CASSLTGLGPQETQYF. The DNA of the CDR3 is TGTGCCAGCAGTTTAACAGGGTTGGGGCCCCAAGAGACCCAGTACTTC.

CDR3 in amino acids: CASSATASGGWQPQHF. The CDR3 DNA sequence: TGTGCCAGTAGTGCAACCGCATCAGGGGGTTGGCAGCCCCAGCATTTT. The chain has TRBV19 and TRBJ1-5, with 7 bases identical to TRBD1. The CDR3 covers 16 residues. In germline, CDR1 is LNHDA, CDR2 SQIVND (reference sequence). J lost 7 bases, V lost 5 bases, and 14 bases had no gene match.

There are a few counts of this clone. The genes are TRBV14 and TRBJ2-7, with a weak D call TRBD2 (5 bases). The CDR3 sequence is 15 residues long. Germline V CDR1 and CDR2: SGHDN, FVKESK. The V gene lost 1 base and the J gene lost 6 bases, with 16 bases spanning the gap. The CDR3 here is CASSQVMPGGSEQYF. CDR3 in DNA: TGTGCCAGCAGCCAAGTTATGCCAGGAGGAAGCGAGCAGTACTTC.

The J gene is TRBJ2-7, the V gene TRBV7-9; a possible D gene is TRBD2 (7 bases). V was pared by 7 bases and J by 4 bases, with 14 bases between. Germline V gene lookup returns CDR1 SEHNR and CDR2 FQNEAQ (reference sequence). The CDR3 spans 13 residues. As DNA, the CDR3 is TGTGCCAGCACCCACGGGGGGCAATACGAGCAGTACTTC. Its translation: CASTHGGQYEQYF. The entire variable domain, with the rest obtained from reference TRBV7-9 and TRBJ2-7, is as follows: DTGVSQNPRHKITKRGQNVTFRCDPISEHNRLYWYRQTLGQGPEFLTYFQNEAQLEKSRLLSDRFSAERPKGSFSTLEIQRTEQGDSAMYLCASTHGGQYEQYFGPGTRLTVT.

This clone was picked up one time. The chain employs TRBV7-2 and TRBJ1-1; the D gene is possibly TRBD1 (6 bases). The germline gives CDR1 SGHTA, CDR2 FQGNSA. This CDR3 is built from 16 residues. V shed 3 bases and J shed 7 bases, with 21 bases lying between them. This CDR3 reads CASSLGPGQRGGEAFF. The CDR3 region has the DNA TGTGCCAGCAGCTTGGGGCCGGGCCAGCGAGGGGGTGAAGCTTTCTTT.

The rearrangement links TRBV3-1 (or the pseudogene TRBV3-2) to TRBJ2-7, with TRBD2 as a possible D gene (6 bases). Deletions cut 2 bases from V and 5 bases from J, with 19 bases between. CDR3 length: 16 amino acids. The germline CDR1 and CDR2 sequences are LGHDT and YNNKEL (reference sequence). This CDR3 reads CASSQSRDFPVHEQYF. The CDR3 DNA reads as TGTGCCAGCAGCCAATCCCGGGACTTCCCTGTCCACGAGCAGTACTTC.